This T cell receptor beta chain originates from a study of T cell changes during pregnancy in multiple sclerosis. The repertoire was sequenced with immunoSEQ multiplex PCR; TCRdb's copy has only in-frame clones and lacks some. The sample shows roughly 70,000 clones, 75% to 95% of them seen only once. As regards this clone: Sequence at one end of the junction differs from germline and may be a read error.

This specimen was peripheral blood, taken in the first trimester of pregnancy. This receptor was taken from a female donor with multiple sclerosis, enrolled in a pregnancy study.

Written as DNA, the CDR3 is TGCAGCGTCGACCCGGGAACCTTT. Translation gives CSVDPGTF. The chain couples TRBV29-1 to TRBJ1-1; the D is unclear. This CDR3 contains 8 residues. From germline, CDR1 is SQVTM and CDR2 ANQGSEA.